Here is one TCR beta chain with its context. The antigen is unknown. The junction differs from germline at one of its ends, possibly a read error. The data belong to a study of breast tumors, draining lymph nodes, adjacent tissues. Findings and limits, study-wide: Luminal-like breast cancer showed significantly higher tumor–nontumor repertoire similarity than basal-like. Tumor T cell lymph node origin was a supported hypothesis, not proven. Most tumor T cells seemingly derive from lymph node, then expand in tumor. Compared with lymph nodes, tumors were less diverse; compared with nontumor tissue, more.

TCRdb reprocessed the multiplex PCR reads via MiXCR and lists one record per CDR3 protein. Found here are about 300,000 distinct CDR3 sequences, around 30% of them singletons; the top ten hold approximately 1%. Breast cancer patients provided tissue from their axillary draining lymph nodes. Sequencing was performed on axillary lymph node tissue. This sequence was found in a female donor with breast cancer. Some clones in this sample may be carry-over from other donors' samples.

CDR3 nucleotide sequence: TGCAGTGCTAGAGAGGGGGGAGGGATGAACACCGAAGCTTTCTTT. Translating it yields CSAREGGGMNTEAFF. The genes are TRBV20-1 and TRBJ1-1, with a weak D call TRBD1 (5 bases). Per germline, CDR1 DFQATT and CDR2 SNEGSKA (reference sequence). The CDR3 sequence is 15 residues long.